These T cell receptor beta chains were read from a single sample in a study of T-cell memory formation after mild COVID-19. Using its own MiXCR run on the 5' RACE reads, TCRdb lists one record per CDR3 protein. The sample has under 200,000 distinct CDR3 sequences, 11% seen once. Sequencing was done on a sample of PBMCs or a T cell subset sorted from them (not recorded which). These receptors all come from a man younger than 30 who had mild COVID-19 (a few samples of this study predate the infection). Cell type and time point are not known. CDR3s include the opening cysteine and the closing phenylalanine or tryptophan. Each record gives: V gene, clone size, D gene, J gene, CDR3 DNA, CDR3 protein. A D gene is named only where the DNA matches it firmly. Some rows mark clone size as missing; the rest say once, few, many or name a class of expanded clone.

>TRBV7-2|.|.|TRBJ1-1
TGTGCCAAGTCTAACCGGCGGAACACTGAAGCTTTCTTT
CAKSNRRNTEAFF
>TRBV4-2|.|.|TRBJ1-4
TGTGCCAGCAGCCTCTCAGGGGTGACTAATGAAAAACTGTTTTTT
CASSLSGVTNEKLFF
>TRBV7-9|few|.|TRBJ1-4
TGTGCCAGCAGCTTATCGCAGGTTAATGAAAAACTGTTTTTT
CASSLSQVNEKLFF
>TRBV5-1|many|.|TRBJ2-5
TGCGCCAGCAGCTTGGAGATTGTACAAGAGACCCAGTACTTC
CASSLEIVQETQYF
>TRBV20-1|.|TRBD1|TRBJ1-4
TGCAGTGCTAGACCGGGACAGGTGGGCGAAAAACTGTTTTTT
CSARPGQVGEKLFF
>TRBV18|few|TRBD1|TRBJ2-4
TGTGCCAGCTCACCACTCGTAAGGGGACAGGTCACCATTCAGTACTTC
CASSPLVRGQVTIQYF
>TRBV7-8|few|.|TRBJ2-5
TGTGCCAGCAGCTTTCGGGACTTTCAAGAGACCCAGTACTTC
CASSFRDFQETQYF
>TRBV18|.|.|TRBJ2-5
TGTGCCAGCTCACCTAGCGATGAGACCCAGTACTTC
CASSPSDETQYF
>TRBV11-1|few|.|TRBJ2-5
TGTGCCAGCAGCCCCTCGGGGATTCGAAACCAAGAGACCCAGTACTTC
CASSPSGIRNQETQYF
>TRBV7-2|few|TRBD2|TRBJ2-3
TGTGCCAGCAGCAAGGGACTAGCGGGGGGCACAGATACGCAGTATTTT
CASSKGLAGGTDTQYF
>TRBV2|many|.|TRBJ2-2
TGTGCCAGCAGTGAGATGACAGCCTCGGTAGGAAACGGGGAGCTGTTTTTT
CASSEMTASVGNGELFF
>TRBV4-3|.|.|TRBJ2-5
TGCGCCAGCAGCCAAGGGCTTGGGGGGCAAGAGACCCAGTACTTC
CASSQGLGGQETQYF
>TRBV5-1|few|TRBD1|TRBJ1-6
TGCGCCAGCAGCCCGAGAAAAGACGGACAGGTCAATTCACCCCTCCACTTT
CASSPRKDGQVNSPLHF
>TRBV7-9|.|.|TRBJ1-6
TGTGCCAGCAGCTCCAAGGGACTCCGGGGGGTTTCACCCCTCCACTTT
CASSSKGLRGVSPLHF
>TRBV7-2|few|.|TRBJ1-3
TGTGCCAGCAGCTTAGCACCAGGGGACGGAAACACCATATATTTT
CASSLAPGDGNTIYF
>TRBV11-2|few|TRBD1|TRBJ2-2
TGTGCCAGCAGAAGCTTAGATAGAAGGAAACAGGGGGCTACCACCGGGGAGCTGTTTTTT
CASRSLDRRKQGATTGELFF
>TRBV4-1|.|.|TRBJ1-4
TGCGCCAGCAGCCAAGTTGTCAATGAAAAACTGTTTTTT
CASSQVVNEKLFF
>TRBV12-3/TRBV12-4|.|.|TRBJ2-1
TGTGCCAGCAGGGCCATAGGGACACCCTACAATGAGCAGTTCTTC
CASRAIGTPYNEQFF
>TRBV20-1|few|TRBD1|TRBJ1-5
TGCAGTGCTCCTGACCCGAGGCTGGACAGGGTGGTTCAGCCCCAGCATTTT
CSAPDPRLDRVVQPQHF
>TRBV2|many|TRBD1|TRBJ2-4
TGTGCCAGCAACCTGGACAGGGGTGACATTCAGTACTTC
CASNLDRGDIQYF